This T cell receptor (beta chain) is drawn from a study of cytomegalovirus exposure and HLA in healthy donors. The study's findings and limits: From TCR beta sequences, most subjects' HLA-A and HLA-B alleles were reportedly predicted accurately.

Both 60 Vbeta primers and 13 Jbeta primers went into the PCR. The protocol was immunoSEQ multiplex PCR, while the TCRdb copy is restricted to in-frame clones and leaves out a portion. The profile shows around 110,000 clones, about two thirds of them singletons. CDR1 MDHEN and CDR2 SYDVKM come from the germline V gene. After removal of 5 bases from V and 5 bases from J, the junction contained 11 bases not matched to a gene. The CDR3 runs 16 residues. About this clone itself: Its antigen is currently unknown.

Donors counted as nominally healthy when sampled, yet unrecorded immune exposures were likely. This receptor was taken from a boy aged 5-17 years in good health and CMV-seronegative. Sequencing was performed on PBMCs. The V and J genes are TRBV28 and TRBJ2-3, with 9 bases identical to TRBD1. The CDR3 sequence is CASSPGPGQGRDTQYF. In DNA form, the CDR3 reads TGTGCCAGCAGTCCTGGGCCGGGACAGGGACGAGATACGCAGTATTTT.